The sequence of this T cell receptor beta chain was determined in a study of blood T cells in healthy people across ages. Germline-derived CDR1 and CDR2 are DFQATT and SNEGSKA (reference sequence). This CDR3 is built from 14 residues. Every participating donor contributed approximately 9.5 milliliters of peripheral blood through a draw. With regard to this clonotype: The germline gene is not matched at one end of the junction; a read error may be the cause.

A second PCR of about 7 to 11 cycles used a sample-barcoded 5' primer and a J-beta primer mix. TCRdb redid the calling of the 5' RACE reads with MiXCR, one entry per CDR3 protein. This sample yields almost 300,000 distinct CDR3 sequences, of which 25% to 30% are seen a single time; 29% belongs to the top ten. The chain joins TRBV20-1 to TRBJ2-5; a possible D gene is TRBD2 (6 bases). The sequenced sample was blood. This sequence originates from a woman between 70 and 85 years old in good health. CDR3 in DNA: TGCGGTGCTAGCCTACCGGGACTCAAAGAGACCCAGTACTTC. Protein sequence: CGASLPGLKETQYF.